These 30 T cell receptor beta chains were all obtained from the same sample, sequenced in a study of shared clonotypes between healthy human individuals. The assay was immunoSEQ multiplex PCR, and TCRdb's table has in-frame clones only and misses some. The sample has around 1,000,000 clones, roughly 80% seen once; the top ten hold almost 0.9%. Sequenced: memory CD4+ T cells from PBMCs. Subset reported: CD45RA-negative fraction. Receptors were obtained from a man younger than 30 in good health. Some clones in this sample may be carry-over from other donors' samples.

CDR3 residues: CAWDTEGNTIYF. In DNA, the CDR3 is TGTGCCTGGGACACAGAGGGAAACACCATATATTTT. This chain uses TRBV30 with TRBJ1-3; D ambiguous. Per germline, CDR1 GTSNPN and CDR2 SVGIG (reference sequence). The V and J ends lost 5 bases and 4 bases respectively, with 9 bases between them. The CDR3 extends over 12 amino acids.

V is TRBV5-1 and J is TRBJ1-3, with D maybe TRBD1 (6 bases). Looked up from germline, CDR1 is SGHRS and CDR2 is YFSETQ. Trimming stripped 6 bases from V and 2 bases from J, with 15 bases between. The CDR3 length is 15 residues. The DNA for the CDR3 is TGCGCCAGCACCAACTCTGGGGGGCCTGGAAACACCATATATTTT. It specifies CASTNSGGPGNTIYF. The whole variable domain, filled in from reference TRBV5-1 and TRBJ1-3, reads KAGVTQTPRYLIKTRGQQVTLSCSPISGHRSVSWYQQTPGQGLQFLFEYFSETQRNKGNFPGRFSGRQFSNSRSEMNVSTLELGDSALYLCASTNSGGPGNTIYFGEGSWLTVV.

The table lists this clone with a count of one. The chain carries TRBV27 and TRBJ1-1; 7 bases agree with TRBD1. From germline, CDR1 is MNHEY and CDR2 SMNVEV (reference sequence). The junction had 14 bases not matched to a gene; V was cut back by 5 bases and J by 8 bases. The CDR3 loop spans 15 amino acids. CDR3 DNA sequence: TGTGCCAGCAGTCTAGACCTCGGGACAGCCTTCGAAGCTTTCTTT. Its protein product is CASSLDLGTAFEAFF.

This clone was counted a few times. This rearrangement joins TRBV5-1 to TRBJ2-1, with 9 bases identical to TRBD2. V shed 4 bases, J shed 2 bases, and the junction held 4 bases outside the gene matches. This CDR3 comprises 15 residues. Germline V gene lookup returns CDR1 SGHRS and CDR2 YFSETQ. CDR3 residues: CASSARTSAYNEQFF. In DNA, the CDR3 is TGCGCCAGCAGCGCCCGGACTAGCGCCTACAATGAGCAGTTCTTC.

This chain uses TRBV10-3 with TRBJ2-3; 16 bases match TRBD2. Trimming removed 7 bases from V and 0 bases from J; junction bases left unmatched: 7. Looked up from germline, CDR1 is ENHRY and CDR2 is SYGVKD. The CDR3 is 18 residues long. CDR3 sequence reads: CAITSGLAGGPSTDTQYF. The CDR3 bases are TGTGCCATCACCTCGGGACTAGCGGGAGGGCCTAGCACAGATACGCAGTATTTT.

The gene calls are TRBV7-3 and TRBJ2-1; D remains ambiguous. Germline CDR1 is SGHTA and CDR2 is FQGTGA. Trimming cost V 4 bases and J 2 bases, with 15 bases left between them. The CDR3 consists of 16 residues. The CDR3 here is CASSYRRHQPYNEQFF. The CDR3 bases are TGTGCCAGCAGCTATAGACGCCATCAACCCTACAATGAGCAGTTCTTC.

The rearrangement links TRBV4-3 to TRBJ2-7; no clear D. CDR3 length: 15 amino acids. Deletions cut 1 base from V and 4 bases from J, with 14 bases between. Looked up from germline, CDR1 is LGHNA and CDR2 is YSLEER. CDR3 loop: CASSQGGTLRYEQYF. The DNA of the CDR3 is TGCGCCAGCAGCCAAGGGGGTACCTTAAGGTACGAGCAGTACTTC.

The J gene is TRBJ2-5, the V gene TRBV7-9; possible D gene TRBD1, 5 bases. Trimming cost V 7 bases and J 5 bases, with 11 bases left between them. This CDR3 spans 12 amino acids. The germline V gene has CDR1 SEHNR and CDR2 FQNEAQ (reference sequence). The chain's CDR3 is CASMGRLETQYF. The DNA of the CDR3 is TGTGCCAGCATGGGGCGTTTGGAGACCCAGTACTTC.

In nucleotides, the CDR3 is TGTGCCAGCAGCCGGGTAGGGGGATATATCCAAGAGACCCAGTACTTC. It specifies CASSRVGGYIQETQYF. The chain recombines TRBV14 with TRBJ2-5; a possible D gene is TRBD1 (6 bases). V lost 4 bases, J lost 1 base, and 16 bases lay in between. The CDR3 runs to 16 residues. Germline CDR1 reads SGHDN; CDR2 reads FVKESK. The full variable domain, in which reference TRBV14 and TRBJ2-5 provide the parts outside the CDR3, is EAGVTQFPSHSVIEKGQTVTLRCDPISGHDNLYWYRRVMGKEIKFLLHFVKESKQDESGMPNNRFLAERTGGTYSTLKVQPAELEDSGVYFCASSRVGGYIQETQYFGPGTRLLVL.

As to this clone: Within the sample, other DNA sequences also encode this same CDR3. Here the CDR3 reads CSARTDTQYF. The CDR3 DNA is TGCAGTGCTAGGACAGATACGCAGTATTTT. This sequence joins TRBV20-1 and TRBJ2-3; D gene unclear. This CDR3 has 10 residues. CDR1 is DFQATT, CDR2 SNEGSKA, per germline (reference sequence). The V end lost 3 bases, the J end lost 3 bases, and 1 base lay between the germline ends.

The chain links TRBV5-1 to TRBJ2-7; no definite D call. V dropped 0 bases and J dropped 0 bases, with 25 bases sitting between them. Germline V lookup: CDR1 SGHRS, CDR2 YFSETQ. The length of the CDR3 is 20 residues. The CDR3 region has the DNA TGCGCCAGCAGCTTGGTCCTGCCCCGACGAAGCCCTCTATTCTCCTACGAGCAGTACTTC. Amino acid sequence: CASSLVLPRRSPLFSYEQYF.

The chain joins TRBV10-3 to TRBJ1-5; D unclear. The CDR3 length is 12 residues. The V gene's germline CDR1 is ENHRY and CDR2 SYGVKD. V lost 10 bases and J lost 10, with 17 bases in between. The CDR3 region is CATRQTPNPQHF. The CDR3 nucleotides are TGTGCCACCAGGCAGACCCCTAATCCCCAGCATTTT.

This clone was seen more than once but under ten times. This sample includes further DNA sequences coding for the same CDR3. The gene calls are TRBV5-1 and TRBJ2-7; TRBD1 aligns across 9 bases. In germline, CDR1 is SGHRS, CDR2 YFSETQ. The CDR3 totals 14 residues. J gave up 2 bases and V 0 bases, and 0 bases lay outside the gene matches. CDR3 sequence reads: CASSLGQGAYEQYF. The CDR3 nucleotides read TGCGCCAGCAGCTTGGGACAGGGGGCCTACGAGCAGTACTTC.

This sequence joins TRBV6-6 and TRBJ2-5, with TRBD1 identical over 9 bases. Unmatched junction bases numbered 7, after V lost 7 bases and J lost 4 bases. Germline CDR1 and CDR2: MNHNY and SVGAGI (reference sequence). This CDR3 is built from 14 residues. The CDR3 is CASTPGQGLETQYF. The CDR3 nucleotides read TGTGCCAGCACCCCGGGACAGGGCTTAGAGACCCAGTACTTC.

The chain combines TRBV11-3 with TRBJ2-1; D is ambiguous. V shed 5 bases and J shed 5 bases, with 4 bases lying between them. This CDR3 is built from 11 residues. Per the germline V gene, CDR1 is SGHNT and CDR2 is YENEEA. The DNA of the CDR3 is TGTGCCAGCAGCCGAAACAATGAGCAGTTCTTC. Protein sequence: CASSRNNEQFF.

The V and J genes are TRBV10-2 and TRBJ2-7; D perhaps matches TRBD2 (6 bases). V lost 8 bases and J lost 2, with 16 bases in between. The V gene's germline CDR1 is WSHSY and CDR2 SAAADI. This CDR3 contains 14 residues. CDR3: CASAKRARPYEQYF. In nucleotides, the CDR3 is TGCGCCAGCGCCAAGCGGGCTAGACCCTACGAGCAGTACTTC.

This sequence joins TRBV6-6 and TRBJ2-3; D unclear. The V and J ends lost 7 bases and 5 bases respectively, with 13 bases between them. Germline assignment: CDR1 MNHNY and CDR2 SVGAGI (reference sequence). There are 13 residues in the CDR3. CDR3 DNA: TGTGCCAGCACGACCGGAGCGATAGATACGCAGTATTTT. Protein sequence: CASTTGAIDTQYF.

This clone has just one count. This sequence joins TRBV5-1 and TRBJ2-7, with 8 bases identical to TRBD1. This CDR3 comprises 14 residues. The germline V gene has CDR1 SGHRS and CDR2 YFSETQ. V lost 4 bases, J lost 0 bases, and 3 bases stayed unmatched. CDR3 DNA: TGCGCCAGCAGCGATACAGGGGGCTCCTACGAGCAGTACTTC. Protein sequence: CASSDTGGSYEQYF.

About this clone itself: Distinct nucleotide sequences in the sample also encode this CDR3. The chain has TRBV28 and TRBJ1-4; TRBD1 agrees at 7 bases. Unmatched junction bases numbered 3, after V lost 5 bases and J lost 3 bases. This CDR3 is built from 14 residues. Germline V gene lookup returns CDR1 MDHEN and CDR2 SYDVKM. This CDR3 reads CASSPGQSNEKLFF. In nucleotides, the CDR3 is TGTGCCAGCAGTCCGGGACAGTCTAATGAAAAACTGTTTTTT.

This clone was seen a few times. The V gene is TRBV4-2, the J gene TRBJ2-7, with unresolved D. Germline V gene lookup returns CDR1 LGHNA and CDR2 YNFKEQ. Trimming left V 0 bases short and J 1 base short, with 7 bases between. The CDR3 consists of 14 residues. The CDR3 protein is CASSQDRASYEQYF. CDR3 nucleotides: TGTGCCAGCAGCCAAGATAGGGCGTCCTACGAGCAGTACTTC.

V gene TRBV4-1 combines with J gene TRBJ2-2, with 7 bases matching TRBD1. Per the germline V gene, CDR1 is MGHRA and CDR2 is YSYEKL. Trimming cost V 4 bases and J 6 bases; bases outside gene matches: 11. This CDR3 comprises 16 residues. The CDR3 protein is CASSPKRQGPAGELFF. The CDR3 bases are TGCGCCAGCAGCCCAAAGAGACAGGGTCCAGCCGGGGAGCTGTTTTTT.

Worth noting for this clone: This sample includes further DNA sequences coding for the same CDR3. This chain joins TRBV7-3 and TRBJ2-5; D is possibly TRBD2 (6 bases). The CDR3 has 15 amino acids. Germline lookup yields CDR1 SGHTA and CDR2 FQGTGA. The ends were cut back, 0 bases at V and 1 base at J, with 9 bases in the middle. The chain's CDR3 is CASSLTGGVQETQYF. DNA of the CDR3: TGTGCCAGCAGCTTAACTGGAGGGGTCCAAGAGACCCAGTACTTC.

The chain joins TRBV6-4 to TRBJ2-1; D not certain. V dropped 3 bases and J dropped 4 bases, with 13 bases sitting between them. The CDR3 totals 15 residues. Germline V CDR1 and CDR2: MRHNA, SNTAGT. As DNA, the CDR3 is TGTGCCAGCAGTGAAGGCCCCCAATCGTACAATGAGCAGTTCTTC. Translating gives CASSEGPQSYNEQFF.

The V gene is TRBV29-1, the J gene TRBJ2-5; D not certain. Germline loops: CDR1 SQVTM, CDR2 ANQGSEA. V lost 7 bases and J 4 bases, leaving 28 bases between the germline ends. The CDR3 contains 17 residues. CDR3: CSAGPGSTESVGETQYF. For the CDR3, the DNA is TGCAGCGCTGGCCCTGGTAGCACCGAGTCGGTGGGAGAGACCCAGTACTTC.

The chain employs TRBV5-6 and TRBJ2-2, with 10 positions matching TRBD2. CDR3 length: 19 residues. With V trimmed by 1 base and J by 3 bases, 12 bases remained unmatched. The germline CDR1 and CDR2 sequences are SGHDT and YYEEEE. The CDR3 loop is CASSLMSGASGSHTGELFF. In DNA form, the CDR3 reads TGTGCCAGCAGCTTGATGAGTGGGGCTAGCGGGAGCCACACCGGGGAGCTGTTTTTT.

This clone was detected ten times or more. The genes are TRBV4-1 and TRBJ2-2; 10 positions agree with TRBD2. The V segment lost 3 bases and the J segment 6 bases; nucleotides outside the gene matches: 1. Per the germline V gene, CDR1 is MGHRA and CDR2 is YSYEKL. This CDR3 is built from 14 residues. The chain's CDR3 is CASSQGTSAGELFF. Here the CDR3 DNA reads TGCGCCAGCAGCCAGGGGACTAGCGCCGGGGAGCTGTTTTTT.

The rearrangement uses TRBV29-1 and TRBJ2-1; 7 nucleotides align to TRBD2. The CDR3 extends over 17 amino acids. CDR1 and CDR2 from the germline V gene are SQVTM and ANQGSEA. The ends lost 3 bases at V and 0 bases at J; junction bases unmatched: 11. In DNA form, the CDR3 reads TGCAGCGTTGATGCCGGGAGGACGTCGGGCTCCTACAATGAGCAGTTCTTC. Encoded protein: CSVDAGRTSGSYNEQFF.

J is TRBJ1-2 and V is TRBV7-2, with TRBD1 matching over 7 bases. Looked up from germline, CDR1 is SGHTA and CDR2 is FQGNSA. The CDR3 consists of 13 residues. Germline trimming cut 1 base from V and 8 bases from J; bases unmatched to any gene: 4. CDR3 sequence (DNA): TGTGCCAGCAGCTTAGAGGGGGCTAGAGGCTACACCTTC. Encoded protein: CASSLEGARGYTF.

Remarks on this clone: At one of its ends the junction is not consistent with the germline gene, which may arise from a read error. The chain recombines TRBV2 with TRBJ1-5; 10 bases match TRBD1. The CDR3 covers 17 residues. Germline V gives CDR1 SNHLY, CDR2 FYNNEI. This CDR3 is CASRWGPDRGPNQPEHF. The CDR3, as DNA: TGTGCCAGCCGATGGGGCCCCGACAGGGGGCCAAATCAGCCCGAGCATTTT.

V and J are TRBV7-8 and TRBJ2-2; TRBD1 aligns across 11 bases. Germline V gene sequence: CDR1 SGHVS, CDR2 FQNEAQ. The CDR3 sequence is 15 residues long. Unmatched junction bases numbered 8, after V lost 8 bases and J lost 6 bases. Here the CDR3 DNA reads TGTGCCAGCGGGAAGGACAGGGGGCGATCCGGGGAGCTGTTTTTT. Protein product: CASGKDRGRSGELFF.